Listed here are 8 T cell receptor beta chains from one sample, sequenced in a study of blood T cell repertoires in COVID-19. Repertoires were generated with immunoSEQ multiplex PCR, while TCRdb's copy carries only in-frame clones and drops some. The table shows more than 20,000 clones, with around nine tenths occurring only once. The material sequenced was peripheral blood. The receptors stem from a man in his 70s with acute or convalescent COVID-19.

The chain has TRBV3-1 (or the pseudogene TRBV3-2) and TRBJ2-1, with 9 bases lining up with TRBD1. CDR1 and CDR2 from the germline V gene are LGHDT and YNNKEL (reference sequence). The CDR3 runs to 16 residues. J gave up 0 bases and V 3 bases, and 3 bases lay outside the gene matches. CDR3 protein: CASSHLTGGSYNEQFF. In DNA, the CDR3 is TGTGCCAGCAGCCACCTGACAGGGGGCTCCTACAATGAGCAGTTCTTC.

The chain uses TRBV11-1 and TRBJ2-2, with D possibly matching TRBD2 (6 bases). CDR1 SGHAT and CDR2 FQDESV come from the germline V gene (reference sequence). Trimming removed 7 bases from V and 7 bases from J, with 13 bases in between. This CDR3 spans 13 amino acids. The CDR3 DNA follows: TGTGCCAGCACCTTGACTAGTTACGGGGAGCTGTTTTTT. It encodes CASTLTSYGELFF.

The table lists this clone with a count of one. This chain links TRBV2 with TRBJ1-6; possibly TRBD1 for D (6 bases). CDR1 and CDR2 (germline): SNHLY, FYNNEI. The CDR3 runs 15 residues. The V end lost 9 bases, the J end lost 6 bases, and 18 bases lay between the germline ends. In nucleotides, the CDR3 is TGTGCCAGATCCGGGGGGCAGGTGCTTAATTCACCCCTCCACTTT. This gives the protein CARSGGQVLNSPLHF.

This chain joins TRBV7-9 and TRBJ1-4; the D is unclear. The CDR3 runs 14 residues. Germline-derived CDR1 and CDR2 are SEHNR and FQNEAQ (reference sequence). Trimming left V 3 bases short and J 5 bases short, with 10 bases between. The CDR3 region has the DNA TGTGCCAGCAGCTTCAACTTAATGAATGAAAAACTGTTTTTT. The encoded protein is CASSFNLMNEKLFF. Supplemented by reference TRBV7-9 and TRBJ1-4, the full variable domain reads DTGVSQNPRHKITKRGQNVTFRCDPISEHNRLYWYRQTLGQGPEFLTYFQNEAQLEKSRLLSDRFSAERPKGSFSTLEIQRTEQGDSAMYLCASSFNLMNEKLFFGSGTQLSVL.

The chain uses TRBV3-1 (or the pseudogene TRBV3-2) and TRBJ1-3; possibly TRBD1 for D (5 bases). The CDR3 extends over 14 amino acids. The V end lost 5 bases, the J end lost 0 bases, and 8 bases lay between the germline ends. Germline CDR1 LGHDT, CDR2 YNNKEL (reference sequence). The CDR3 sequence: CASSSDSSGNTIYF. CDR3 bases: TGTGCCAGCAGCTCTGACAGCTCTGGAAACACCATATATTTT.

This chain joins TRBV29-1 and TRBJ1-4, with 9 bases that match TRBD1. The CDR3 covers 14 residues. CDR1 is SQVTM and CDR2 is ANQGSEA in the germline V gene. CDR3 protein: CRPPDRGIGEKLFF. The CDR3 region has the DNA TGCAGACCTCCGGACAGGGGAATTGGTGAAAAACTGTTTTTT.

This clone was counted once. This chain joins TRBV6-6 and TRBJ1-6; TRBD1 might be the D (6 bases). The V end was cut by 0 bases, the J end by 7 bases, with 13 bases between. Germline V gene sequence: CDR1 MNHNY, CDR2 SVGAGI (reference sequence). The CDR3 totals 16 residues. The CDR3 is CASSYSMGAENSPLHF. The DNA of the CDR3 is TGTGCCAGCAGTTACTCGATGGGGGCAGAAAATTCACCCCTCCACTTT.

J is TRBJ2-7 and V is TRBV4-3; 8 bases map to TRBD2. Germline V CDR1 and CDR2: LGHNA, YSLEER. Germline trimming cut 1 base from V and 3 bases from J; bases unmatched to any gene: 5. CDR3 length: 15 residues. CDR3 residues: CASSQGPGLVYEQYF. CDR3 nucleotides: TGCGCCAGCAGCCAAGGGCCGGGACTAGTCTACGAGCAGTACTTC.